The 21 T cell receptor beta chains below all came from one sample that was sequenced in a study of control samples from healthy donors and cancer patients. The assay was immunoSEQ multiplex PCR, and TCRdb's table has in-frame clones only and misses some. The table lists 50,000 to 70,000 clones, about 96% of them singletons, with approximately 0.99% in the top ten. Specimen: blood. The receptors here all came from a woman under 30 in good health.

The J gene is TRBJ2-2, the V gene TRBV7-9, with 8 bases fitting TRBD1. The length of the CDR3 is 14 residues. V shed 4 bases, J shed 7 bases, and the junction held 5 bases outside the gene matches. CDR1 is SEHNR, CDR2 FQNEAQ, per germline (reference sequence). CDR3 residues: CASSSWTGFGELFF. CDR3 DNA sequence: TGTGCCAGCAGCTCCTGGACAGGGTTCGGGGAGCTGTTTTTT.

This chain joins TRBV11-2 and TRBJ1-2; tentative D call: TRBD1 (5 bases). Germline V CDR1 and CDR2: SGHAT, FQNNGV. Deletions cut 0 bases from V and 5 bases from J, with 19 bases between. The CDR3 has 17 amino acids. The CDR3 is CASSLDKWQGLVYGYTF. The CDR3, as DNA: TGTGCCAGCAGCTTAGATAAGTGGCAGGGCCTAGTTTATGGCTACACCTTC.

On this clone: One end of the junction fails to match germline, which may point to a read error. The chain is built from TRBV6-5 and TRBJ2-7; D may be TRBD1 or TRBD2 (6 bases each). The germline V gene has CDR1 MNHEY and CDR2 SVGAGI. The length of the CDR3 is 12 residues. CDR3 sequence reads: CASSDPVGGQHF. The CDR3 DNA reads TGTGCCAGCAGCGATCCGGTCGGGGGCCAACACTTC.

The rearrangement links TRBV3-1 (or the pseudogene TRBV3-2) to TRBJ1-3; no definite D call. Germline V gives CDR1 LGHDT, CDR2 YNNKEL (reference sequence). This CDR3 region has 14 residues. V was cut by 1 base and J by 0 bases, with 4 bases left in between. The CDR3 reads CASSQGYSGNTIYF. In nucleotides, the CDR3 is TGTGCCAGCAGCCAAGGTTACTCTGGAAACACCATATATTTT.

The rearrangement uses TRBV18 and TRBJ2-1; 7 bases match TRBD1. The CDR3 runs to 14 residues. Germline CDR1 reads KGHSH; CDR2 reads LQKENI. V was pared by 4 bases and J by 7 bases, with 7 bases of the junction left unmatched. In nucleotides, the CDR3 is TGTGCCAGCTCACAATCTGGACAGGATAATGAGCAGTTCTTC. Protein sequence: CASSQSGQDNEQFF. The whole variable domain, filled in from reference TRBV18 and TRBJ2-1, reads NAGVMQNPRHLVRRRGQEARLRCSPMKGHSHVYWYRQLPEEGLKFMVYLQKENIIDESGMPKERFSAEFPKEGPSILRIQQVVRGDSAAYFCASSQSGQDNEQFFGPGTRLTVL.

J is TRBJ2-1 and V is TRBV27; D is unclear. Trimming shortened V by 2 bases and J by 7 bases, and 9 bases separated the two germline ends. The V gene's germline CDR1 is MNHEY and CDR2 SMNVEV (reference sequence). The CDR3 is 13 residues long. The CDR3 is CASSLAGGNEQFF. CDR3 in DNA: TGTGCCAGCAGTTTAGCAGGTGGGAATGAGCAGTTCTTC.

The rearrangement links TRBV10-2 to TRBJ2-1, with 9 positions matching TRBD1. The germline V gene has CDR1 WSHSY and CDR2 SAAADI. This CDR3 spans 14 amino acids. Losses at the gene ends were 7 bases for V and 2 bases for J; bases not matched to a gene: 3. This CDR3 is CASTRQGAYNEQFF. The CDR3 DNA sequence: TGCGCCAGCACCCGACAGGGGGCCTACAATGAGCAGTTCTTC.

This clone has only one observation. V gene TRBV23-1 combines with J gene TRBJ1-5; 8 bases line up with TRBD1. TRBV23-1 is classed as an ORF, of uncertain function. The junction had 10 bases not matched to a gene; V was cut back by 8 bases and J by 7 bases. The CDR3 sequence is 14 residues long. CDR3: CASRQGMEAQPQHF. The CDR3 DNA follows: TGCGCCAGCCGACAGGGGATGGAAGCACAGCCCCAGCATTTT.

The V and J genes are TRBV25-1 and TRBJ1-2; TRBD1 aligns across 10 bases. Germline-derived CDR1 and CDR2 are MGHDK and SYGVNS. This CDR3 region has 15 residues. J gave up 7 bases and V 3 bases, and 8 bases lay outside the gene matches. The CDR3 sequence is CASSEDRGSVGGYTF. The CDR3 bases are TGTGCCAGCAGTGAGGACAGGGGGTCTGTTGGTGGCTACACCTTC.

This clone was counted once. The V and J genes are TRBV5-4 and TRBJ2-7; TRBD1 matches at 7 bases. CDR1 is SGHNT and CDR2 is YYREEE in the germline V gene (reference sequence). With 5 bases clipped from V and 3 bases from J, the junction kept 5 bases outside the gene matches. The CDR3 consists of 13 residues. The CDR3 sequence: CASSSGTVYEQYF. For the CDR3, the DNA is TGTGCCAGCAGTTCCGGGACAGTCTACGAGCAGTACTTC.

The chain's CDR3 is CASSYYTTGNYGYTF. The CDR3 region has the DNA TGTGCCAGCAGTTACTATACGACAGGGAACTATGGCTACACCTTC. The gene calls are TRBV6-5 and TRBJ1-2, with 7 nucleotides matching TRBD1. CDR1 and CDR2 from the germline V gene are MNHEY and SVGAGI. The CDR3 has 15 amino acids. V lost 1 base, J lost 2 bases, and 4 bases stayed unmatched.

This chain links TRBV5-1 with TRBJ1-1; D gene ambiguous. Per the germline V gene, CDR1 is SGHRS and CDR2 is YFSETQ. V gave up 0 bases and J gave up 3 bases, with 12 bases separating them. There are 15 residues in the CDR3. CDR3 DNA sequence: TGCGCCAGCAGCTTGGTTGGCAGGCCCGACACTGAAGCTTTCTTT. It is translated as CASSLVGRPDTEAFF.

This chain joins TRBV14 and TRBJ2-5; D could derive from TRBD1 or TRBD2 (5 bases each). Per the germline V gene, CDR1 is SGHDN and CDR2 is FVKESK. With 1 base removed from V and 2 bases from J, the gap between germline ends came to 11 bases. The CDR3 covers 15 residues. CDR3 region: CASSQGPGAQETQYF. CDR3 nucleotide sequence: TGTGCCAGCAGCCAAGGCCCCGGGGCACAAGAGACCCAGTACTTC.

The V gene is TRBV29-1, the J gene TRBJ2-5, with D possibly matching TRBD1 (5 bases). The germline V and J ends were trimmed by 2 bases and 5 bases, with 6 bases remaining between them. From germline, CDR1 is SQVTM and CDR2 ANQGSEA. This CDR3 is built from 11 residues. The CDR3 is CSVERGETQYF. In DNA, the CDR3 is TGCAGCGTTGAAAGGGGCGAGACCCAGTACTTC.

The V and J genes are TRBV3-1 (or the pseudogene TRBV3-2) and TRBJ2-3; D gene unclear. V lost 2 bases to trimming and J lost 0 bases, with 3 bases between them. This CDR3 has 13 amino acids. Germline-derived CDR1 and CDR2 are LGHDT and YNNKEL (reference sequence). CDR3 loop: CASSQRSTDTQYF. CDR3 in DNA: TGTGCCAGCAGCCAAAGGAGCACAGATACGCAGTATTTT.

The chain combines TRBV11-2 with TRBJ1-5, with 7 positions matching TRBD1. Germline CDR1 SGHAT, CDR2 FQNNGV. This CDR3 region has 16 residues. V shed 5 bases, J shed 6 bases, and the junction held 13 bases outside the gene matches. CDR3 in amino acids: CASSPLGRDSPQPQHF. CDR3 sequence (DNA): TGTGCCAGCAGCCCCCTAGGCCGGGACAGTCCTCAGCCCCAGCATTTT.

The CDR3 bases are TGTGCCAGCAGTTACTCGGGGCAGGAAAGTTCACCCCTCCACTTT. As protein: CASSYSGQESSPLHF. The chain carries TRBV6-2 or TRBV6-3 and TRBJ1-6, with a possible D match to TRBD1 (5 bases). Germline-derived CDR1 and CDR2 are MNHEY and SVGEGT. Trimming cost V 0 bases and J 9 bases, with 12 bases left between them. This CDR3 contains 15 residues.

This clone has just a few counts. The J gene is TRBJ1-6, the V gene TRBV10-2; tentative D call: TRBD1 (5 bases). CDR1 and CDR2 from the germline V gene are WSHSY and SAAADI. The CDR3 is made up of 12 amino acids. With 6 bases removed from V and 9 bases from J, the gap between germline ends came to 9 bases. CDR3 in DNA: TGCGCCAGCAGGACCAGGGCTTCACCCCTCCACTTT. It yields the protein CASRTRASPLHF.

The chain is built from TRBV19 and TRBJ2-7, with 11 bases aligning to TRBD1. Per the germline V gene, CDR1 is LNHDA and CDR2 is SQIVND (reference sequence). The CDR3 has 14 amino acids. J gave up 4 bases and V 3 bases, and 2 bases lay outside the gene matches. CDR3 residues: CASSIGTGGYEQYF. The CDR3 DNA follows: TGTGCCAGTAGTATCGGGACAGGGGGTTACGAGCAGTACTTC.

The chain joins TRBV9 to TRBJ1-6; D is uncertain. This CDR3 is 15 amino acids long. Trimming removed 0 bases from V and 3 bases from J, with 7 bases in between. Germline assignment: CDR1 SGDLS and CDR2 YYNGEE. The CDR3: CASSVGRLYNSPLHF. The CDR3 coding sequence is TGTGCCAGCAGCGTAGGTCGGCTCTATAATTCACCCCTCCACTTT.

The V gene is TRBV19, the J gene TRBJ1-2; TRBD1 agrees at 9 bases. The CDR3 is made up of 15 amino acids. V was pared by 4 bases and J by 4 bases, with 7 bases of the junction left unmatched. CDR1 LNHDA and CDR2 SQIVND come from the germline V gene (reference sequence). The chain's CDR3 is CASSTGQGHTYGYTF. The CDR3 coding sequence is TGTGCCAGTAGTACGGGACAGGGCCACACCTATGGCTACACCTTC.